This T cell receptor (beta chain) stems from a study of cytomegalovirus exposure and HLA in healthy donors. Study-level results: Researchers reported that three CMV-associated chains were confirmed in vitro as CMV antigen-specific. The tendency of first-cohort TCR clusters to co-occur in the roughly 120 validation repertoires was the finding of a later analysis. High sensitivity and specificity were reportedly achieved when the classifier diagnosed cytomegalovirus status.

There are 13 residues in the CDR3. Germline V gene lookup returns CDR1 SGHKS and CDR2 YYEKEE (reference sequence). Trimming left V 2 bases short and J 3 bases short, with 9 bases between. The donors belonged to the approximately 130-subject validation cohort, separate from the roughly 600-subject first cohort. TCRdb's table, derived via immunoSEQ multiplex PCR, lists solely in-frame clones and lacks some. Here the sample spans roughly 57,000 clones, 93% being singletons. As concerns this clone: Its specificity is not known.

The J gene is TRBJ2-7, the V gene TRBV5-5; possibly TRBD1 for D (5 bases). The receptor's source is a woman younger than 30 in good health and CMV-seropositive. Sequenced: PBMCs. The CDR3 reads CASSLQANYEQYF. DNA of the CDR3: TGTGCCAGCAGCTTACAGGCGAACTACGAGCAGTACTTC.